One TCR beta chain is described in this entry. Original processing methods: The assay estimated nucleated cells by amplifying reference gene primers. The repertoire was sequenced with immunoSEQ multiplex PCR; TCRdb's copy has only in-frame clones and lacks some. V and J calls and clone size are as listed in that table; D and trimming were resolved from the DNA. The sample holds more than 150,000 clones; 70% to 90% are singletons and the top ten take 2.5% to 3.5%. This CDR3 has 14 residues. V dropped 4 bases and J dropped 4; count of bases not matched to a gene: 6. Germline V gene sequence: CDR1 SGHDT, CDR2 YYEEEE. The data were obtained in a study of blood T cell repertoires in COVID-19. On the study more broadly: T cells, B-cell-depleted T cells, or PBMCs provided the cDNA or gDNA that served as material.

The chain carries TRBV5-6 and TRBJ1-1; 8 positions match TRBD1. Specimen: peripheral blood. The receptor was derived from a man aged 55-75 years with acute or convalescent COVID-19. CDR3 coding DNA: TGTGCCAGCAGCCGTCCTACAGGGGGCACTGAAGCTTTCTTT. Translated: CASSRPTGGTEAFF.